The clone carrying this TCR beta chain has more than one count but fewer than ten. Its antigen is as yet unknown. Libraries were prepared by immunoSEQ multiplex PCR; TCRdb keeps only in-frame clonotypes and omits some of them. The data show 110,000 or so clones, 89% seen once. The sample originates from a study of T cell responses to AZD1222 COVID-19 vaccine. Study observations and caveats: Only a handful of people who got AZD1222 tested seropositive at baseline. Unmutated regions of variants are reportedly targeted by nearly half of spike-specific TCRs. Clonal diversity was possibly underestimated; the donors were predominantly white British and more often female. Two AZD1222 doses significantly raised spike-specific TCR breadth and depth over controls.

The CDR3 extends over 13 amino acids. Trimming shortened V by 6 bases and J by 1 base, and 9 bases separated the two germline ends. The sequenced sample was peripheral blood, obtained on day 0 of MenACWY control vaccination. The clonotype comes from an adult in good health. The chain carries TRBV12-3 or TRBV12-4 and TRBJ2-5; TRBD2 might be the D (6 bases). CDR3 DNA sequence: TGTGCCAGCAGCACGACTAGCCAAGAGACCCAGTACTTC. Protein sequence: CASSTTSQETQYF.